These 9 T cell receptor beta chains were sequenced from one sample in a study of blood T cell repertoires in COVID-19. Measured with immunoSEQ multiplex PCR; TCRdb has only the in-frame clones, and not every one. The top ten clones hold over 6% of a sample with nearly 350,000 clones, more than 75% of them seen once. The material sequenced was peripheral blood. These receptors were taken from a woman between 50 and 59 years old with COVID-19, enrolled during active disease.

In nucleotides, the CDR3 is TGTGCCAGCAGCATTAACGGCGCGGGAGGGCACCACGAGCAGTACTTC. It is translated as CASSINGAGGHHEQYF. V gene TRBV21-1 combines with J gene TRBJ2-7; TRBD2, the table's D call, was not compared with the DNA. TRBV21-1 is annotated as a pseudogene. This CDR3 contains 16 residues.

V is TRBV6-1 and J is TRBJ1-4; D may be TRBD1 (6 bases). CDR1 MNHNS and CDR2 SASEGT come from the germline V gene. This CDR3 has 18 residues. V lost 0 bases and J 2 bases, leaving 16 bases between the germline ends. The CDR3 loop is CASSEAEQGGATNEKLFF. CDR3 DNA: TGTGCCAGCAGTGAAGCGGAACAGGGTGGGGCCACTAATGAAAAACTGTTTTTT.

J is TRBJ2-1 and V is TRBV7-6, with 10 nucleotides matching TRBD2. The CDR3 sequence is 22 residues long. V was clipped by 4 bases and J by 2 bases; unmatched bases: 23. Germline lookup yields CDR1 SGHVS and CDR2 FNYEAQ. CDR3: CASSSTRGSSGSLQGAYNEQFF. The CDR3 bases are TGTGCCAGCAGCTCGACAAGGGGTTCTAGCGGGAGCCTCCAAGGAGCCTACAATGAGCAGTTCTTC.

The chain carries TRBV27 and TRBJ2-2; TRBD1 is a possible D gene (5 bases). The V gene's germline CDR1 is MNHEY and CDR2 SMNVEV (reference sequence). Trimming left V 3 bases short and J 4 bases short, with 12 bases between. CDR3 length: 15 residues. The CDR3 here is CASSFWQGGTGELFF. The CDR3 DNA follows: TGTGCCAGCAGTTTCTGGCAGGGTGGCACCGGGGAGCTGTTTTTT.

The genes are TRBV11-2 and TRBJ2-7, with 11 bases aligning to TRBD2. CDR1 SGHAT and CDR2 FQNNGV come from the germline V gene. The CDR3 extends over 15 amino acids. V shed 5 bases and J 3 bases; nucleotides not matched to a gene: 6. The CDR3 nucleotides are TGTGCCAGCAGCCGCCACACTAGCGGGAGCTACGAGCAGTACTTC. Translated: CASSRHTSGSYEQYF.

In DNA form, the CDR3 reads TGCAGCGCAAGGACAGAGGACAATGAGCAGTTCTTC. Translating gives CSARTEDNEQFF. The chain employs TRBV29-1 and TRBJ2-1; the D gene is possibly TRBD1 (6 bases). Germline CDR1 reads SQVTM; CDR2 reads ANQGSEA. The CDR3 loop spans 12 amino acids. V dropped 7 bases and J dropped 5 bases, with 12 bases sitting between them.

The genes are TRBV3-1 (or the pseudogene TRBV3-2) and TRBJ1-4; TRBD1 agrees at 10 bases. CDR1 is LGHDT, CDR2 YNNKEL, per germline (reference sequence). J gave up 3 bases and V 4 bases, and 8 bases lay outside the gene matches. The CDR3 loop spans 17 amino acids. CDR3 in DNA: TGTGCCAGCAGCCCCCTGGGACAGGGGAAAGCTAATGAAAAACTGTTTTTT. Residues: CASSPLGQGKANEKLFF.

The sample holds a few counts of this clone. This chain connects TRBV6-5 to TRBJ2-1, with D possibly TRBD2 on 6 matching bases. V lost 6 bases and J 4 bases, leaving 10 bases between the germline ends. Germline V gene sequence: CDR1 MNHEY, CDR2 SVGAGI. This CDR3 has 13 amino acids. CDR3 in DNA: TGTGCCAGCAGCCAGGGACTTTACAATGAGCAGTTCTTC. As protein: CASSQGLYNEQFF.

The chain recombines TRBV7-2 with TRBJ2-5, with TRBD1 as a possible D gene (6 bases). Between the trimmed V and J ends, which lost 5 bases and 3 bases, there was a span of 16 bases. This CDR3 has 15 residues. The germline V gene encodes CDR1 SGHTA and CDR2 FQGNSA. The CDR3 region has the DNA TGTGCCAGCAGCCCTCGGACAGCCCGGGAAGAGACCCAGTACTTC. Translation gives CASSPRTAREETQYF.